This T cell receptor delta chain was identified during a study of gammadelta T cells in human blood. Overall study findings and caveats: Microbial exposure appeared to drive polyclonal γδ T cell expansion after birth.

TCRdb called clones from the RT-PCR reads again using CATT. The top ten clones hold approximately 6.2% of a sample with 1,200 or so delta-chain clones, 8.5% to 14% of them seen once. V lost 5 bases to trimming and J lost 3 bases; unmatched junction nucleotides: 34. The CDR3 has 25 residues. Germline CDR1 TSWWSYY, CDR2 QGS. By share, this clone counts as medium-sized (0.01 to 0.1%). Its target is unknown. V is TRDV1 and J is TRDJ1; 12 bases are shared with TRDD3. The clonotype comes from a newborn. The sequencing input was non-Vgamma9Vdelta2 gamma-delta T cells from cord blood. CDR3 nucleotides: TGTGCTCTTGGGAGGGAGTTCCAACAGGGCAAGGTTCCTACGACTGGGGGATACAGCGCCGATAAACTCATCTTT. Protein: CALGREFQQGKVPTTGGYSADKLIF.